The clone carrying this TCR beta chain was detected a few times. Its antigen is currently unknown. In TCRdb, the RT-PCR reads were re-called with MiXCR into one record per CDR3 protein. The sample lists about 170,000 distinct CDR3 sequences; about 10% were seen once. These data originate in a study of response to subunit inactivated influenza vaccine. Findings and caveats of the study: Authors suggested each seasonal influenza vaccination recruits few new T cells.

This TCR was recovered from a man aged 50 to 69 who received an inactivated influenza vaccine. The starting material was CD8+ T cells sorted from PBMCs, obtained around 25 months after vaccination.

This CDR3 is CAIAEEGFDGYTF. CDR3 in DNA: TGTGCCATCGCCGAGGAAGGGTTCGATGGCTACACCTTC. The rearrangement joins TRBV10-3 to TRBJ1-2; D gene uncertain. This CDR3 is built from 13 residues. Trimming shortened V by 8 bases and J by 6 bases, and 16 bases separated the two germline ends. Germline CDR1 ENHRY, CDR2 SYGVKD.